The clone carrying this T cell receptor (beta chain) occurred many times. The data stem from a study of T cells in Graves' hyperthyroidism and ophthalmopathy. The CDR3 totals 14 residues. V was clipped by 0 bases and J by 2 bases, with 6 bases between them. CDR1 is ENHRY, CDR2 SYGVKD, per germline. The diagnostic basis comprised clinical symptoms, serum thyroxine and TRAb, thyroid ultrasound and orbital computed tomography. Amplification targeted TCR beta CDR3 regions from RNA transcripts. The TCR CDR3 first-round RT-PCR relied on the HTBI primer set. TCRdb analysed the multiplex PCR reads with MiXCR anew, one entry per CDR3 protein. The sample includes 500,000 to 800,000 distinct CDR3 sequences, about 14% of them seen just once.

The origin of this receptor is a woman aged 45-60 years with Graves' ophthalmopathy. The chain recombines TRBV10-3 with TRBJ2-3; D gene ambiguous. Material: blood. CDR3 loop: CAISESTVTDTQYF. The CDR3 DNA follows: TGTGCCATCAGTGAGTCCACTGTCACAGATACGCAGTATTTT.